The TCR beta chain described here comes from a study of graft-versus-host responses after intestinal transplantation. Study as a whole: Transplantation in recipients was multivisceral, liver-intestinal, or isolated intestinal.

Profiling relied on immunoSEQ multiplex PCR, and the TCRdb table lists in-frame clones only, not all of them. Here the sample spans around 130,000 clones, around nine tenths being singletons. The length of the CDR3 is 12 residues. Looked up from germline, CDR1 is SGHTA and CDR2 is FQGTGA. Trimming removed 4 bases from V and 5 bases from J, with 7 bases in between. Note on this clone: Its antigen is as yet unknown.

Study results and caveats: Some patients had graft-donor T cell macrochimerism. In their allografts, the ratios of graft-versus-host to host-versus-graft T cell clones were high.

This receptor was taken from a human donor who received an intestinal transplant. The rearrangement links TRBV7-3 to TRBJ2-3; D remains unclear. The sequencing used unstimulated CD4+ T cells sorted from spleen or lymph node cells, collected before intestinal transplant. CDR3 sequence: CASSSLGDTQYF. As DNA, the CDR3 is TGTGCCAGCAGCTCCCTAGGAGATACGCAGTATTTT. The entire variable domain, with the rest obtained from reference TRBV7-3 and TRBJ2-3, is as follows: GAGVSQTPSNKVTEKGKYVELRCDPISGHTALYWYRQSLGQGPEFLIYFQGTGAADDSGLPNDRFFAVRPEGSVSTLKIQRTERGDSAVYLCASSSLGDTQYFGPGTRLTVL.